A single sample is the source of the 3 T cell receptor beta chains below, sequenced in a study of Ad26.COV2.S vaccination and SARS-CoV-2 variants. Noted treatment: some 20 received Ad26.COV2.S at low or high dose, single or two shots; about 5 received placebo; per-sample allocation not given. All samples were drawn on day 63, counting from the first vaccine or placebo injection. Repertoires were generated with immunoSEQ multiplex PCR, while TCRdb's copy carries only in-frame clones and drops some. The sample shows around 420,000 clones, approximately 88% of them seen only once. This specimen consisted of peripheral blood, obtained in a trial of Ad26.COV2.S vaccine versus placebo. These receptors were taken from a person between 18 and 65 years old who received the Ad26.COV2.S COVID-19 vaccine or a placebo.

The rearrangement uses TRBV6-4 and TRBJ2-2; D might be TRBD1 (6 bases). Trimming shortened V by 5 bases and J by 0 bases, and 7 bases separated the two germline ends. Germline V gene sequence: CDR1 MRHNA, CDR2 SNTAGT. There are 14 residues in the CDR3. This chain's CDR3 is CASSWTANTGELFF. The DNA for the CDR3 is TGTGCCAGCAGTTGGACAGCGAACACCGGGGAGCTGTTTTTT.

The gene calls are TRBV2 and TRBJ2-1; 9 bases match TRBD2. Per the germline V gene, CDR1 is SNHLY and CDR2 is FYNNEI. The length of the CDR3 is 15 residues. The trim removed 6 bases at V and 4 bases at J, leaving 7 bases unmatched. The CDR3 bases are TGTGCCAGCAGGGCTGCTAGCGGGGTATACAATGAGCAGTTCTTC. Translation: CASRAASGVYNEQFF. The whole variable domain, remainder taken from reference TRBV2 and TRBJ2-1, is EPEVTQTPSHQVTQMGQEVILRCVPISNHLYFYWYRQILGQKVEFLVSFYNNEISEKSEIFDDQFSVERPDGSNFTLKIRSTKLEDSAMYFCASRAASGVYNEQFFGPGTRLTVL.

The V gene is TRBV19, the J gene TRBJ1-1, with 7 bases identical to TRBD1. The CDR3 length is 15 residues. V shed 6 bases and J 1 base; nucleotides not matched to a gene: 8. The germline gives CDR1 LNHDA, CDR2 SQIVND (reference sequence). The CDR3 DNA sequence: TGTGCCAGTAGCCCGAACAGGGGTAAGAACACTGAAGCTTTCTTT. Its protein product is CASSPNRGKNTEAFF.